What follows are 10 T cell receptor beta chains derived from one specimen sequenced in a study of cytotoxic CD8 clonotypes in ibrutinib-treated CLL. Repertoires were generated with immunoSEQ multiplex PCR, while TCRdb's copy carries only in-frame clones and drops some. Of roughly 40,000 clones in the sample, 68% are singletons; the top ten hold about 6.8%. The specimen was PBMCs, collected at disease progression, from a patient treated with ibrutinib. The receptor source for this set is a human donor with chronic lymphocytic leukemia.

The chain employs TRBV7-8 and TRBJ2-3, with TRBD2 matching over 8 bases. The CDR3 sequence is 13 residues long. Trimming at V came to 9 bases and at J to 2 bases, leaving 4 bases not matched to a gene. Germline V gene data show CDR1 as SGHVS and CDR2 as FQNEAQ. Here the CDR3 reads CASLSGTTDTQYF. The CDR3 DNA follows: TGTGCCAGTCTTAGCGGGACCACAGATACGCAGTATTTT.

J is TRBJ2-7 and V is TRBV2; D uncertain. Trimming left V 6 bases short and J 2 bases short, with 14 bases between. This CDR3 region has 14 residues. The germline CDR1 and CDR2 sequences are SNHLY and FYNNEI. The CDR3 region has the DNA TGTGCCAGCAGCGGAAGCAGTGGGACCTACGAGCAGTACTTC. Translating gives CASSGSSGTYEQYF.

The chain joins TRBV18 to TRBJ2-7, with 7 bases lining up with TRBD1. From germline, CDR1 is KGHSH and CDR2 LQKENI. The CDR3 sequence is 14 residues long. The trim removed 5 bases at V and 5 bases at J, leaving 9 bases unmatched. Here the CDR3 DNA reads TGTGCCAGCTCAAATAAACAGGGGTACCACGAGCAGTACTTC. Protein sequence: CASSNKQGYHEQYF.

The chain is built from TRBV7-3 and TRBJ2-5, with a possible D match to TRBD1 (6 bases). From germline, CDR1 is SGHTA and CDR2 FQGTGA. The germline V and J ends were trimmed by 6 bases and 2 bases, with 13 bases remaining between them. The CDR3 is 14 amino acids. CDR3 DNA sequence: TGTGCCAGCAGTCCACAGGGATTGCAAGAGACCCAGTACTTC. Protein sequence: CASSPQGLQETQYF. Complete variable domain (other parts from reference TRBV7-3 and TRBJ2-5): GAGVSQTPSNKVTEKGKYVELRCDPISGHTALYWYRQSLGQGPEFLIYFQGTGAADDSGLPNDRFFAVRPEGSVSTLKIQRTERGDSAVYLCASSPQGLQETQYFGPGTRLLVL.

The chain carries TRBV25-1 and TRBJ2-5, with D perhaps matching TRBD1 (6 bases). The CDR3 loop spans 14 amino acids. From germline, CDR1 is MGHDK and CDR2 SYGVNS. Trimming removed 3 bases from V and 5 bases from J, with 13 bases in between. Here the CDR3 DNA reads TGTGCCAGCAGTGACCTAGGGGGTGGGGAGACCCAGTACTTC. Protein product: CASSDLGGGETQYF.

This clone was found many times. The CDR3 coding sequence is TGTGCCAGTAGCCAGACAGGGGGCAATCAGCCCCAGCATTTT. This translates into CASSQTGGNQPQHF. The V gene is TRBV19, the J gene TRBJ1-5; the match to TRBD1 covers 8 bases. The CDR3 has 14 amino acids. Germline lookup yields CDR1 LNHDA and CDR2 SQIVND (reference sequence). Trimming removed 6 bases from V and 2 bases from J; junction bases left unmatched: 3.

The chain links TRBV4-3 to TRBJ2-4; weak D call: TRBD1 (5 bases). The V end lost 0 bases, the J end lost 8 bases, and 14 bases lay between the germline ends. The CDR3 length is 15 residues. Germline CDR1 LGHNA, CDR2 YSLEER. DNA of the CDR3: TGCGCCAGCAGCCAAGATCCTGGGCAGGGTGACATTCAGTACTTC. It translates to CASSQDPGQGDIQYF.

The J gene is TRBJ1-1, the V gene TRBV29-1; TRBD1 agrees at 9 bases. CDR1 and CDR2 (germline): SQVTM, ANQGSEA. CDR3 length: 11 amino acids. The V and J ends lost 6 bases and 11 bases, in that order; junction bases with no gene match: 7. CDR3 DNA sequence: TGCAGCGTCACAGGGGGCTTGAGCGCTTTCTTT. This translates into CSVTGGLSAFF.

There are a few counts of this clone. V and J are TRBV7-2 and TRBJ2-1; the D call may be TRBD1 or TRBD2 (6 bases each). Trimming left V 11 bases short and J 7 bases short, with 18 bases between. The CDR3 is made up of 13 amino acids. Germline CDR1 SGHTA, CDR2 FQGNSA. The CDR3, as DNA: TGTGCCGTCATAGGGGGAGGAGTAAATGAGCAGTTCTTC. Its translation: CAVIGGGVNEQFF.

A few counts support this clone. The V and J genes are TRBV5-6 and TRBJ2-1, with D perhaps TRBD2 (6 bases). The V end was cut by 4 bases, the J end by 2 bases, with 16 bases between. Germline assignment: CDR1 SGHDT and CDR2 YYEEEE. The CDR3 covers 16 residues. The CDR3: CASSPGREPTYNEQFF. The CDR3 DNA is TGTGCCAGCAGCCCTGGGCGGGAACCCACCTACAATGAGCAGTTCTTC.